This T cell receptor (beta chain) was identified in a study of lymphopenia after photon versus proton radiotherapy. General observations from the study: Under photons, naive T cells and diversity fell while effector/memory populations rose. After lymphocyte nadir, photon-treated repertoires showed oligoclonal expansion, especially CD8+ Temra.

This CDR3 is 15 amino acids long. V gave up 6 bases and J gave up 4 bases, with 18 bases separating them. CDR1 is MNHNS and CDR2 is SASEGT in the germline V gene. On this clone itself: Its antigen is not known.

Profiled with immunoSEQ multiplex PCR; TCRdb holds only in-frame clones, not every one. The top ten clones hold roughly 4.7% of a sample with 150,000 to 200,000 clones, roughly nine tenths of them seen once. This receptor was obtained from a man aged 50-60 years with gastric cancer. The V call is TRBV6-1, the J call TRBJ1-1; maybe TRBD1 (6 bases). The input for sequencing was peripheral blood, taken from a patient treated with photon-based radiotherapy. CDR3 DNA: TGTGCCAGCAGCGACTGGGGGCAAGGATCCACTGAAGCTTTCTTT. It codes for CASSDWGQGSTEAFF.